This TCR beta chain comes out of a study of Graves' ophthalmopathy and Graves' hyperthyroidism. Exclusion covered patients with other autoimmune diseases or uncontrolled infections (as well as pregnancy or lactation). This clonotype was seen many times. The antigen is not known. RNA transcripts yielded amplified TCR beta CDR3 regions. HTBI primers served in a first-round RT-PCR, which a second-round multiplex PCR followed. TCRdb processed the multiplex PCR reads anew with MiXCR; each CDR3 protein has one entry. This sample carries 650,000 to 900,000 distinct CDR3 sequences, around 40% of them seen once, and the ten largest clones take 44%. Study-level points and caveats: Ophthalmopathy and stable hyperthyroidism were discriminated by a 13-signature model, with about 90% sensitivity and 70% to 84% specificity. Detected in blood as well were most expanded thyroid clonotypes with frequency above 0.001.

Trimming removed 5 bases at V and 13 bases at J, with 3 bases between. In germline, CDR1 is SNHLY, CDR2 FYNNEI. This CDR3 has 9 amino acids. Sequenced input: peripheral blood. The chain links TRBV2 to TRBJ1-6, with D unresolved. The receptor was derived from an adult man with Graves' ophthalmopathy. In DNA, the CDR3 is TGTGCCAGCAGTCCCCCCCTCCACTTT. Its translation: CASSPPLHF.